This entry lists 28 T cell receptor beta chains sequenced from one sample in a study of blood T cell repertoires in COVID-19. Produced via immunoSEQ multiplex PCR; TCRdb's table is partial and in-frame only. The sample lists under 200,000 clones, 83% occurring once. The sequencing sample was made of peripheral blood. Receptors originate from a human donor in a cohort sampled during active COVID-19.

The chain couples TRBV28 to TRBJ2-7, with TRBD1 identical over 11 bases. Germline lookup yields CDR1 MDHEN and CDR2 SYDVKM. There are 15 residues in the CDR3. The V and J ends lost 3 bases and 5 bases, in that order; junction bases with no gene match: 6. For the CDR3, the DNA is TGTGCCAGCAGTTTGGCCGGGACAGGGGGTCACGAGCAGTACTTC. Translating gives CASSLAGTGGHEQYF. The full variable domain, with the rest looked up from reference TRBV28 and TRBJ2-7, is DVKVTQSSRYLVKRTGEKVFLECVQDMDHENMFWYRQDPGLGLRLIYFSYDVKMKEKGDIPEGYSVSREKKERFSLILESASTNQTSMYLCASSLAGTGGHEQYFGPGTRLTVT.

The chain joins TRBV19 to TRBJ1-1, with 11 bases fitting TRBD1. This CDR3 contains 14 residues. Germline assignment: CDR1 LNHDA and CDR2 SQIVND (reference sequence). Trimming at V came to 3 bases and at J to 6 bases, leaving 3 bases not matched to a gene. CDR3 bases: TGTGCCAGTAGTATTGGGGGACAGGGGGCTGAAGCTTTCTTT. Encoded protein: CASSIGGQGAEAFF.

This clone has a single count. The chain employs TRBV7-9 and TRBJ2-6, with D possibly being TRBD1 (5 bases). V was trimmed by 4 bases and J by 8 bases, leaving 12 bases between them. The CDR3 spans 14 residues. From germline, CDR1 is SEHNR and CDR2 FQNEAQ (reference sequence). The chain's CDR3 is CASSSRDWTNVLTF. The CDR3 region has the DNA TGTGCCAGCAGCTCCAGGGATTGGACCAACGTCCTGACTTTC. The whole variable domain, remainder taken from reference TRBV7-9 and TRBJ2-6, is DTGVSQNPRHKITKRGQNVTFRCDPISEHNRLYWYRQTLGQGPEFLTYFQNEAQLEKSRLLSDRFSAERPKGSFSTLEIQRTEQGDSAMYLCASSSRDWTNVLTFGAGSRLTVL.

As to this clone: The same CDR3 can be traced to other DNA sequences in this sample. The CDR3 nucleotides are TGCAGCGGAAGGGGGAGTAACTATGGCTACACCTTC. It encodes CSGRGSNYGYTF. This chain uses TRBV29-1 with TRBJ1-2; D may be TRBD1 (6 bases). The V end was cut by 7 bases, the J end by 1 base, with 10 bases between. Looked up from germline, CDR1 is SQVTM and CDR2 is ANQGSEA. The CDR3 extends over 12 amino acids.

This chain joins TRBV2 and TRBJ2-7; 8 bases match TRBD1. The length of the CDR3 is 14 residues. Per the germline V gene, CDR1 is SNHLY and CDR2 is FYNNEI. J lost 2 bases, V lost 4 bases, and 4 bases had no gene match. The CDR3 coding sequence is TGTGCCAGCAGTGTGCAGGGGGCCCCCTACGAGCAGTACTTC. The encoded protein is CASSVQGAPYEQYF.

With regard to this clone: This sample also contains other DNA sequences that code for the same CDR3. The gene calls are TRBV18 and TRBJ2-7, with 12 bases identical to TRBD2. This CDR3 is built from 14 residues. Germline loops: CDR1 KGHSH, CDR2 LQKENI. V trimming: 3 bases; J trimming: 4 bases; junction bases outside the gene matches: 1. The CDR3 DNA is TGTGCCAGCTCACCCGGGACTAGCGGGTACGAGCAGTACTTC. Its protein product is CASSPGTSGYEQYF.

V and J are TRBV7-3 and TRBJ2-7; 11 positions match TRBD2. Trimming cost V 6 bases and J 2 bases; bases outside gene matches: 9. CDR1 is SGHTA, CDR2 FQGTGA, per germline. The CDR3 contains 16 residues. CDR3 sequence (DNA): TGTGCCAGCAGTACTAGCGGGGGCCCCTTAACCTACGAGCAGTACTTC. Translated: CASSTSGGPLTYEQYF.

The CDR3 spells CASSYLGAEDTDTQYF. CDR3 DNA sequence: TGTGCCAGCAGTTACTTGGGGGCAGAGGACACAGATACGCAGTATTTT. The gene calls are TRBV6-5 and TRBJ2-3, with a possible D match to TRBD1 (6 bases). Germline assignment: CDR1 MNHEY and CDR2 SVGAGI. Trimming pared 1 base from V and 2 bases from J, leaving 13 bases between. The CDR3 is made up of 16 amino acids.

This clone was found a few times. The genes are TRBV5-1 and TRBJ2-7; maybe TRBD1 (6 bases). Germline V lookup: CDR1 SGHRS, CDR2 YFSETQ. CDR3 length: 12 residues. Trimming removed 2 bases from V and 3 bases from J, with 6 bases in between. Here the CDR3 reads CASSLQGYEQYF. The CDR3 DNA sequence: TGCGCCAGCAGCTTACAGGGCTACGAGCAGTACTTC.

CDR3 loop: CASSTRTNSPLHF. The CDR3 bases are TGTGCCAGCAGTACCAGGACAAATTCACCCCTCCACTTT. This chain joins TRBV27 and TRBJ1-6; maybe TRBD1 (5 bases). V lost 5 bases, J lost 7 bases, and 9 bases lay in between. Per the germline V gene, CDR1 is MNHEY and CDR2 is SMNVEV (reference sequence). The CDR3 length is 13 residues.

J is TRBJ1-4 and V is TRBV6-5, with a tentative D call TRBD1 (6 bases). In germline, CDR1 is MNHEY, CDR2 SVGAGI. V was pared by 0 bases and J by 2 bases, with 7 bases between. CDR3 length: 15 residues. The CDR3 bases are TGTGCCAGCAGTTACTCAGACAGGACTAATGAAAAACTGTTTTTT. Translated, it gives CASSYSDRTNEKLFF.

This rearrangement joins TRBV9 to TRBJ1-1, with TRBD1 identical over 12 bases. Germline CDR1 and CDR2: SGDLS and YYNGEE. The CDR3 sequence is 17 residues long. Trimming at V came to 0 bases and at J to 1 base, leaving 4 bases not matched to a gene. The CDR3 nucleotides read TGTGCCAGCAGCGTAGGGGACAGGGGGCCACAGAACACTGAAGCTTTCTTT. This codes for CASSVGDRGPQNTEAFF.

This clone was observed once. The chain carries TRBV6-5 and TRBJ1-2, with TRBD1 matching over 7 bases. The J segment lost 0 bases and the V segment lost 8 bases, leaving 9 bases of the junction unmatched. The CDR3 has 15 residues. The V gene's germline CDR1 is MNHEY and CDR2 SVGAGI. In DNA, the CDR3 is TGTGCCAGCTTATCGGGACAGTTAGCTAACTATGGCTACACCTTC. Its translation is CASLSGQLANYGYTF.

The chain has TRBV7-9 and TRBJ2-7; 11 positions match TRBD2. Germline CDR1 and CDR2: SEHNR and FQNEAQ (reference sequence). V lost 7 bases to trimming and J lost 1 base; unmatched junction nucleotides: 6. CDR3 length: 15 residues. CDR3 bases: TGTGCCAGCACCCTAGGGACTAGCGGTTCCTACGAGCAGTACTTC. It encodes CASTLGTSGSYEQYF.

The rearrangement uses TRBV2 and TRBJ2-7, with 8 bases aligning to TRBD1. Germline V gives CDR1 SNHLY, CDR2 FYNNEI. The CDR3 is 14 amino acids. J was trimmed by 2 bases and V by 8 bases; bases with no gene match: 8. Here the CDR3 reads CASLKDREAYEQYF. CDR3 DNA: TGTGCCAGCCTTAAGGACAGGGAGGCCTACGAGCAGTACTTC.

This chain uses TRBV28 with TRBJ1-2; a possible D gene is TRBD1 (6 bases). This CDR3 comprises 12 residues. Trimming took 7 bases from V and 5 from J, leaving 11 bases between them. Germline V gene data show CDR1 as MDHEN and CDR2 as SYDVKM. The CDR3 region is CASTTDRYGYTF. The CDR3 DNA reads TGTGCCAGCACCACGGACAGATATGGCTACACCTTC.

This chain connects TRBV11-2 to TRBJ2-7, with 7 bases aligning to TRBD1. Trimming at V came to 0 bases and at J to 4 bases, leaving 9 bases not matched to a gene. The CDR3 length is 16 residues. Per germline, CDR1 SGHAT and CDR2 FQNNGV. The CDR3 DNA sequence: TGTGCCAGCAGCTTAGATCTGGGGACAGCTTCTTACGAGCAGTACTTC. Translating it yields CASSLDLGTASYEQYF.

The DNA for the CDR3 is TGTGCCAGCAGCAGAACCGGGACAGGGGGAATCTACGAGCAGTACTTC. Protein: CASSRTGTGGIYEQYF. This chain connects TRBV7-2 to TRBJ2-7, with 11 bases matching TRBD1. The germline CDR1 and CDR2 sequences are SGHTA and FQGNSA. V lost 5 bases to trimming and J lost 3 bases; unmatched junction nucleotides: 9. This CDR3 region has 16 residues.

This chain links TRBV28 with TRBJ2-4; 12 nucleotides align to TRBD2. CDR1 is MDHEN and CDR2 is SYDVKM in the germline V gene. Trimming removed 8 bases from V and 7 bases from J; junction bases left unmatched: 9. The CDR3 runs 15 residues. The CDR3 reads CASETSGRVKNIQYF. The CDR3 DNA reads TGTGCCAGCGAGACTAGCGGGAGAGTGAAGAACATTCAGTACTTC.

This chain connects TRBV7-9 to TRBJ2-2, with D perhaps TRBD2 (5 bases). With 10 bases removed from V and 0 bases from J, the gap between germline ends came to 9 bases. CDR3 size: 13 residues. Per germline, CDR1 SEHNR and CDR2 FQNEAQ (reference sequence). CDR3 bases: TGTGCCACCGGACTTCCGAACACCGGGGAGCTGTTTTTT. This gives the protein CATGLPNTGELFF.

This clone was observed a few times. The chain is built from TRBV7-8 and TRBJ2-7, with 9 bases fitting TRBD1. Germline V gene lookup returns CDR1 SGHVS and CDR2 FQNEAQ. The CDR3 runs 16 residues. V gave up 0 bases and J gave up 3 bases; unmatched junction bases: 6. The CDR3 DNA follows: TGTGCCAGCAGCTTAGCGCGGACAGGGGAGGACTACGAGCAGTACTTC. Translation: CASSLARTGEDYEQYF.

J is TRBJ2-7 and V is TRBV7-2; 7 bases line up with TRBD2. V lost 2 bases and J lost 0; bases outside the gene matches: 1. CDR3 length equals 14 residues. The V gene's germline CDR1 is SGHTA and CDR2 FQGNSA. The CDR3: CASSLSGGSYEQYF. The DNA for the CDR3 is TGTGCCAGCAGCTTATCGGGAGGCTCCTACGAGCAGTACTTC. Using reference TRBV7-2 and TRBJ2-7 for the parts outside the CDR3, the full variable domain is GAGVSQSPSNKVTEKGKDVELRCDPISGHTALYWYRQSLGQGLEFLIYFQGNSAPDKSGLPSDRFSAERTGGSVSTLTIQRTQQEDSAVYLCASSLSGGSYEQYFGPGTRLTVT.

The chain is built from TRBV20-1 and TRBJ1-4; D possibly corresponds to TRBD1 (5 bases). Germline V gene lookup returns CDR1 DFQATT and CDR2 SNEGSKA (reference sequence). V lost 7 bases to trimming and J lost 8 bases, with 11 bases between them. CDR3 length equals 11 residues. The CDR3 DNA is TGCAGTGTAGGACATCGGGAAAAACTGTTTTTT. It specifies CSVGHREKLFF.

The J gene is TRBJ2-7, the V gene TRBV6-2 or TRBV6-3; 8 bases agree with TRBD1. The trim removed 7 bases at V and 0 bases at J, leaving 11 bases unmatched. This CDR3 contains 16 residues. Germline CDR1 and CDR2: MNHEY and SVGEGT. The CDR3 nucleotides are TGTGCCAGCACCCCTCGCGGGGACAGGACCTCCTACGAGCAGTACTTC. Encoded protein: CASTPRGDRTSYEQYF.

This clone appeared once. The chain carries TRBV4-1 and TRBJ1-1, with 7 bases lining up with TRBD1. The germline gives CDR1 MGHRA, CDR2 YSYEKL. This CDR3 region has 14 residues. Trimming cost V 6 bases and J 0 bases; bases outside gene matches: 4. The CDR3 nucleotides read TGCGCCAGCAGAAGGGACAGCCTGAACACTGAAGCTTTCTTT. Translation: CASRRDSLNTEAFF.

The chain couples TRBV5-5 to TRBJ1-2; D possibly corresponds to TRBD1 (5 bases). Germline assignment: CDR1 SGHKS and CDR2 YYEKEE (reference sequence). Deletions cut 4 bases from V and 8 bases from J, with 27 bases between. The CDR3 consists of 17 residues. Here the CDR3 DNA reads TGTGCCAGCAGCCCAACTCTTCGGGGGAGGAGTGGGTCCGGCTACACCTTC. Its protein product is CASSPTLRGRSGSGYTF.

The chain couples TRBV6-5 to TRBJ2-7; 7 positions agree with TRBD1. Germline values: CDR1 MNHEY, CDR2 SVGAGI. Germline trimming cut 0 bases from V and 1 base from J; bases unmatched to any gene: 3. This CDR3 has 15 amino acids. As DNA, the CDR3 is TGTGCCAGCAGTTACTCCGACAGGGATTCCTACGAGCAGTACTTC. This sequence encodes CASSYSDRDSYEQYF.

The count of this clone is one. The chain has TRBV2 and TRBJ2-1, with 11 bases aligning to TRBD2. J gave up 4 bases and V 8 bases, and 4 bases lay outside the gene matches. CDR3 size: 14 residues. Per the germline V gene, CDR1 is SNHLY and CDR2 is FYNNEI. CDR3 in amino acids: CASLAGGRYNEQFF. As DNA, the CDR3 is TGTGCCAGCCTAGCGGGGGGCCGTTACAATGAGCAGTTCTTC.